This T cell receptor (beta chain) was recovered during a study of siplizumab effects on memory and regulatory T cells. Worth noting for this clone: Its antigen is still unknown.

Germline-derived CDR1 and CDR2 are MNHNS and SASEGT. V gave up 1 base and J gave up 6 bases, with 7 bases separating them. This CDR3 spans 12 amino acids. Whole-study results and caveats: The study found naive T cells seemingly more diverse than memory cells and seemingly major alloresponse contributors. Most alloreactive clones went unmapped to unstimulated subsets; only a minor fraction mapped.

Each sample contributed 85,000 to 100,000 TCR templates to the assay. Only in-frame clones appear in the TCRdb table, and some are missing; sequencing was by immunoSEQ multiplex PCR. Seen here are around 86,000 clones, around 94% observed once, and the top ten hold approximately 0.31%. The sequencing sample was made of non-Treg CD4+ T cells sorted from blood. The J gene is TRBJ2-7, the V gene TRBV6-1, with unresolved D. The clonotype comes from a human donor in good health. The DNA for the CDR3 is TGTGCCAGCAGTGAAGAGGGTTTCGAGCAGTACTTC. Amino acids: CASSEEGFEQYF.